These 9 T cell receptor beta chains share one sample of origin, sequenced in a study of blood T cell repertoires in COVID-19. Profiled with immunoSEQ multiplex PCR; TCRdb holds only in-frame clones, not every one. This table holds over 150,000 clones, 85% to 90% found once. The specimen was peripheral blood. The receptors come from a woman under 30 who had recovered from COVID-19.

The chain joins TRBV5-6 to TRBJ1-4, with D possibly TRBD1 on 5 matching bases. The CDR3 loop spans 16 amino acids. Germline lookup yields CDR1 SGHDT and CDR2 YYEEEE. The V end was cut by 4 bases, the J end by 0 bases, with 13 bases between. In DNA, the CDR3 is TGTGCCAGCAGCCGCCCCGGGGGTCCAACTAATGAAAAACTGTTTTTT. This gives the protein CASSRPGGPTNEKLFF. Looking up the rest from reference TRBV5-6 and TRBJ1-4 gives the full variable domain: DAGVTQSPTHLIKTRGQQVTLRCSPKSGHDTVSWYQQALGQGPQFIFQYYEEEERQRGNFPDRFSGHQFPNYSSELNVNALLLGDSALYLCASSRPGGPTNEKLFFGSGTQLSVL.

The chain recombines TRBV6-2 or TRBV6-3 with TRBJ2-2; the match to TRBD2 covers 15 bases. CDR1 MNHEY and CDR2 SVGEGT come from the germline V gene. Unmatched junction bases numbered 9, after V lost 6 bases and J lost 4 bases. The CDR3 consists of 18 residues. In DNA, the CDR3 is TGTGCCAGCAGCCGGGGACTAGCGGGGGGCCCCCTCACCGGGGAGCTGTTTTTT. Encoded protein: CASSRGLAGGPLTGELFF.

V usage is TRBV27 and J usage is TRBJ2-6; 8 bases are a match to TRBD1. V dropped 3 bases and J dropped 1; count of bases not matched to a gene: 5. This CDR3 region has 17 residues. Germline-derived CDR1 and CDR2 are MNHEY and SMNVEV (reference sequence). The CDR3 sequence is CASSFRTGLSGANVLTF. In DNA, the CDR3 is TGTGCCAGCAGTTTCAGGACAGGGTTATCTGGGGCCAACGTCCTGACTTTC. Using reference TRBV27 and TRBJ2-6 for the parts outside the CDR3, the full variable domain is EAQVTQNPRYLITVTGKKLTVTCSQNMNHEYMSWYRQDPGLGLRQIYYSMNVEVTDKGDVPEGYKVSRKEKRNFPLILESPSPNQTSLYFCASSFRTGLSGANVLTFGAGSRLTVL.

V and J are TRBV25-1 and TRBJ1-6, with unresolved D. CDR1 and CDR2 from the germline V gene are MGHDK and SYGVNS. Deletions cut 3 bases from V and 6 bases from J, with 9 bases between. This CDR3 spans 14 amino acids. Written as DNA, the CDR3 is TGTGCCAGCAGTGATTCTGGCACTAATTCACCCCTCCACTTT. This encodes CASSDSGTNSPLHF.

The chain is built from TRBV7-2 and TRBJ2-1; 10 bases are a match to TRBD2. CDR3 length equals 16 residues. CDR1 and CDR2 (germline): SGHTA, FQGNSA. The ends lost 5 bases at V and 7 bases at J; junction bases unmatched: 11. The CDR3 DNA reads as TGTGCCAGCAGCAGGAGTCCTAGCGGGGGTTTGAATGAGCAGTTCTTC. Amino acids: CASSRSPSGGLNEQFF. The entire variable domain, with the rest obtained from reference TRBV7-2 and TRBJ2-1, is as follows: GAGVSQSPSNKVTEKGKDVELRCDPISGHTALYWYRQSLGQGLEFLIYFQGNSAPDKSGLPSDRFSAERTGGSVSTLTIQRTQQEDSAVYLCASSRSPSGGLNEQFFGPGTRLTVL.

The V and J genes are TRBV5-3 and TRBJ2-7, with a weak D call TRBD1 (7 bases). TRBV5-3 is labeled an ORF, and its function is uncertain. The germline V and J ends were trimmed by 5 bases and 5 bases, with 26 bases remaining between them. The CDR3 is 17 residues long. CDR3 sequence (DNA): TGTGCCAGAAGTTACACCCCGGGGGACAGTGTACTCCACGAGCAGTACGTC. Its translation is CARSYTPGDSVLHEQYV.

This clone was detected a few times. The CDR3 is CATGVPGTSGRVRAGELFF. For the CDR3, the DNA is TGTGCCACCGGTGTCCCCGGGACTAGCGGGAGGGTGAGGGCCGGGGAGCTGTTTTTT. The chain joins TRBV15 to TRBJ2-2; 16 nucleotides line up with TRBD2. The CDR3 has 19 residues. CDR1 is LNHNV, CDR2 YYDKDF, per germline (reference sequence). The trim removed 8 bases at V and 6 bases at J, leaving 15 bases unmatched. The full variable domain, rest sourced from reference TRBV15 and TRBJ2-2, is DAMVIQNPRYQVTQFGKPVTLSCSQTLNHNVMYWYQQKSSQAPKLLFHYYDKDFNNEADTPDNFQSRRPNTSFCFLDIRSPGLGDTAMYLCATGVPGTSGRVRAGELFFGEGSRLTVL.

This sequence joins TRBV5-4 and TRBJ2-5, with 12 bases that match TRBD1. The CDR3 spans 15 residues. Germline lookup yields CDR1 SGHNT and CDR2 YYREEE (reference sequence). J gave up 2 bases and V 4 bases, and 3 bases lay outside the gene matches. The CDR3 reads CASSGDRGLQETQYF. The CDR3 DNA follows: TGTGCCAGCAGCGGGGACAGGGGGCTACAAGAGACCCAGTACTTC.

The genes are TRBV3-1 (or the pseudogene TRBV3-2) and TRBJ1-2; D call uncertain. Germline values: CDR1 LGHDT, CDR2 YNNKEL (reference sequence). The CDR3 length is 12 residues. V dropped 1 base and J dropped 8 bases, with 8 bases sitting between them. The CDR3 region is CASSQAVGGYTF. The CDR3 DNA reads TGTGCCAGCAGCCAAGCGGTCGGGGGCTACACCTTC.